This T cell receptor (beta chain) was sequenced for a study of shared clonotypes between healthy human individuals. Looking at the study overall: Serving as donors were a couple of women and a few men, whose ages spanned 18 to 49.

Generated by immunoSEQ multiplex PCR, the TCRdb table keeps only in-frame clones and is missing some. Of some 2.1 million clones in the sample, just under 95% were seen once. The CDR3 sequence is 13 residues long. The V gene's germline CDR1 is SEHNR and CDR2 FQNEAQ (reference sequence). Losses at the gene ends were 8 bases for V and 5 bases for J; bases not matched to a gene: 5. Naive-designated CD8 cells lacked CD45RO, were positively enriched for CCR7, and omitted terminally differentiated effector memory CD45RA+ cells. The chain carries TRBV7-9 and TRBJ1-4, with TRBD1 matching over 7 bases. The specimen was naive CD8+ T cells sorted from blood. This clonotype originated in a man younger than 30 in good health. The CDR3 here is CASQNRGNEKLFF. DNA of the CDR3: TGTGCCAGCCAAAACAGGGGAAATGAAAAACTGTTTTTT. The full variable domain, rest sourced from reference TRBV7-9 and TRBJ1-4, is DTGVSQNPRHKITKRGQNVTFRCDPISEHNRLYWYRQTLGQGPEFLTYFQNEAQLEKSRLLSDRFSAERPKGSFSTLEIQRTEQGDSAMYLCASQNRGNEKLFFGSGTQLSVL.